This paragraph reports one TCR beta chain. This entry is derived from a study of blood T cell repertoires in COVID-19. Trimming left V 3 bases short and J 1 base short, with 16 bases between. Germline V CDR1 and CDR2: MNHNS, SASEGT. The CDR3 runs 18 residues. Assay used: immunoSEQ multiplex PCR; TCRdb lists only in-frame clones, some missing. The table records 60,000 to 85,000 clones, roughly 70% of them present only once. Material: peripheral blood. The gene calls are TRBV6-1 and TRBJ1-6; TRBD1 might be the D (5 bases). The receptor was derived from a human donor with acute or convalescent COVID-19. The donor label of this sample is uncertain. CDR3 sequence (DNA): TGTGCCAGCAGTGATCGCCCGGGACTAAATTCCTATAATTCACCCCTCCACTTT. Translated: CASSDRPGLNSYNSPLHF.